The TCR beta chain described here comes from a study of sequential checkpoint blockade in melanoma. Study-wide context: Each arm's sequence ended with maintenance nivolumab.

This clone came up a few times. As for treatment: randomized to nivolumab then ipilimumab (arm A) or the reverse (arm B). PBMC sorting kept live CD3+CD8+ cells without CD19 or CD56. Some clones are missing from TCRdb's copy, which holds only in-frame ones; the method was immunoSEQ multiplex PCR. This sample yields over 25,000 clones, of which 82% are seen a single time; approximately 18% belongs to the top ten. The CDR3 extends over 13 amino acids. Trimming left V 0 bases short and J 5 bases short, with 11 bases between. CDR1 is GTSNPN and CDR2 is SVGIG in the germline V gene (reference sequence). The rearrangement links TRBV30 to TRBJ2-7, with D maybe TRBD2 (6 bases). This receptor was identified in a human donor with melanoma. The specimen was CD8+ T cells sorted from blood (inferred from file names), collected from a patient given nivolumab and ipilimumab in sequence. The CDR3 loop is CAWSVGGFDEQYF. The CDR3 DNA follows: TGTGCCTGGAGTGTCGGGGGTTTCGACGAGCAGTACTTC. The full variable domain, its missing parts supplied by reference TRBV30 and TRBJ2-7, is SQTIHQWPATLVQPVGSPLSLECTVEGTSNPNLYWYRQAAGRGLQLLFYSVGIGQISSEVPQNLSASRPQDRQFILSSKKLLLSDSGFYLCAWSVGGFDEQYFGPGTRLTVT.